The 13 T cell receptor beta chains given below trace back to one sample, sequenced in a study of shared clonotypes between healthy human individuals. Libraries were prepared by immunoSEQ multiplex PCR; TCRdb keeps only in-frame clonotypes and omits some of them. The sample consists of roughly 1,600,000 clones, less than 99% of them appearing once. Source material: naive CD4+ T cells sorted from blood. Subset meaning: CD45RA+ positively selected. Every receptor here comes from a man under 40 in good health.

V usage is TRBV10-2 and J usage is TRBJ2-1; 8 bases fit TRBD2. The CDR3 sequence is 16 residues long. The V gene end was trimmed by 3 bases and the J gene end by 3 bases; junction bases not matched to a gene: 7. CDR1 is WSHSY and CDR2 is SAAADI in the germline V gene. This chain's CDR3 is CASSDVASGYYNEQFF. CDR3 DNA sequence: TGCGCCAGCAGTGATGTGGCTAGCGGGTACTACAATGAGCAGTTCTTC.

The rearrangement uses TRBV9 and TRBJ2-3; 9 bases map to TRBD2. V lost 3 bases to trimming and J lost 4 bases; unmatched junction nucleotides: 6. The CDR3 totals 15 residues. CDR1 and CDR2 from the germline V gene are SGDLS and YYNGEE. CDR3 bases: TGTGCCAGCAGCGAATATAGCGGGAGAGCAGATACGCAGTATTTT. It translates to CASSEYSGRADTQYF.

The rearrangement joins TRBV6-5 to TRBJ1-5; D possibly corresponds to TRBD1 (6 bases). There are 15 residues in the CDR3. The ends were cut back, 5 bases at V and 3 bases at J, with 14 bases in the middle. The germline V gene has CDR1 MNHEY and CDR2 SVGAGI. CDR3 nucleotides: TGTGCCAGCAGTCCTCCGGGACACTACAATCAGCCCCAGCATTTT. Amino acid sequence: CASSPPGHYNQPQHF.

The chain employs TRBV29-1 and TRBJ2-2; tentatively, D is TRBD1 (5 bases). V lost 5 bases and J lost 6, with 10 bases in between. The CDR3 sequence is 12 residues long. CDR1 is SQVTM and CDR2 is ANQGSEA in the germline V gene. In nucleotides, the CDR3 is TGCAGCGTTTCGCAGGGTCCCGGGGAGCTGTTTTTT. Translating gives CSVSQGPGELFF.

DNA for the CDR3: TGTGCCAGCAGCGTCTTCTCTGCGGGAGGGCCCGGAGATACGCAGTATTTT. Protein: CASSVFSAGGPGDTQYF. This chain links TRBV9 with TRBJ2-3; 9 bases fit TRBD2. Trimming took 2 bases from V and 5 from J; bases not matched to a gene: 12. CDR3 size: 17 residues. Germline CDR1 is SGDLS and CDR2 is YYNGEE.

The chain couples TRBV23-1 to TRBJ1-1; D unclear. TRBV23-1 falls under the ORF class, with uncertain function. V was cut by 0 bases and J by 8 bases, with 7 bases left in between. The CDR3 runs to 12 residues. CDR3 sequence: CASSQSFPEAFF. CDR3 bases: TGCGCCAGCAGTCAATCGTTTCCAGAAGCTTTCTTT.

This clone was detected once. The J gene is TRBJ2-3, the V gene TRBV2; possible D gene TRBD1, 6 bases. Germline V lookup: CDR1 SNHLY, CDR2 FYNNEI. This CDR3 region has 14 residues. The ends were cut back, 6 bases at V and 0 bases at J, with 10 bases in the middle. The CDR3 reads CASSRDTSTDTQYF. The CDR3 DNA reads as TGTGCCAGCAGCCGGGACACTAGCACAGATACGCAGTATTTT.

V and J are TRBV20-1 and TRBJ1-1, with D possibly matching TRBD1 (5 bases). The CDR3 totals 11 residues. CDR1 DFQATT and CDR2 SNEGSKA come from the germline V gene (reference sequence). The V gene lost 6 bases and the J gene lost 6 bases, with 11 bases spanning the gap. As DNA, the CDR3 is TGCAGTGCCCTGGGGACGGCTGAAGCTTTCTTT. Its translation is CSALGTAEAFF.

The chain combines TRBV7-9 with TRBJ1-4, with TRBD1 as a possible D gene (5 bases). The length of the CDR3 is 15 residues. CDR1 is SEHNR, CDR2 FQNEAQ, per germline (reference sequence). V lost 5 bases to trimming and J lost 7 bases, with 17 bases between them. This chain's CDR3 is CASSRPGQGREKLFF. The CDR3 DNA reads as TGTGCCAGCAGCAGACCGGGCCAGGGACGTGAAAAACTGTTTTTT.

The count of this clone is one. This sample includes further DNA sequences coding for the same CDR3. The chain couples TRBV18 to TRBJ2-7, with TRBD2 identical over 7 bases. Losses at the gene ends were 3 bases for V and 4 bases for J; bases not matched to a gene: 6. The CDR3 length is 14 residues. Germline CDR1 reads KGHSH; CDR2 reads LQKENI. For the CDR3, the DNA is TGTGCCAGCTCACCGGGGGGACTACCTTACGAGCAGTACTTC. Translated: CASSPGGLPYEQYF. Using reference TRBV18 and TRBJ2-7 for the parts outside the CDR3, the full variable domain is NAGVMQNPRHLVRRRGQEARLRCSPMKGHSHVYWYRQLPEEGLKFMVYLQKENIIDESGMPKERFSAEFPKEGPSILRIQQVVRGDSAAYFCASSPGGLPYEQYFGPGTRLTVT.

This clone appeared a single time. The V call is TRBV4-1, the J call TRBJ2-7; 9 positions match TRBD1. J lost 2 bases, V lost 4 bases, and 3 bases had no gene match. The CDR3 covers 14 residues. Germline CDR1 MGHRA, CDR2 YSYEKL. The CDR3 DNA follows: TGCGCCAGCAGCCCGTACAGGGGGCCCTACGAGCAGTACTTC. Translating gives CASSPYRGPYEQYF.

V is TRBV5-1 and J is TRBJ2-7; a possible D gene is TRBD2 (5 bases). The CDR3 has 15 residues. V shed 0 bases and J shed 2 bases, with 12 bases lying between them. The germline V gene encodes CDR1 SGHRS and CDR2 YFSETQ. The CDR3 sequence is CASSLGLARTYEQYF. As DNA, the CDR3 is TGCGCCAGCAGCTTGGGGCTAGCTAGGACCTACGAGCAGTACTTC.

CDR3 in DNA: TGTGCCAGCCGGATGGGGGAGGGCCGCTACGAGCAGTACTTC. Its protein is CASRMGEGRYEQYF. The chain is built from TRBV2 and TRBJ2-7; 7 positions agree with TRBD2. V was pared by 8 bases and J by 3 bases, with 10 bases of the junction left unmatched. Per germline, CDR1 SNHLY and CDR2 FYNNEI. The CDR3 spans 14 residues.